Below, one T cell receptor beta chain is given with its context. The source of the sample is a study of blood T cells in healthy people across ages. Donors ranged from 6 to 90 years old and were healthy Caucasians in Russia. Next came a second PCR, run for 7 to 11 cycles, which used a sample-barcoded 5' primer along with a J-beta primer mix. TCRdb re-called the 5' RACE reads through MiXCR, storing one row per CDR3 protein. Of under 1,000,000 distinct CDR3 sequences in the sample, 35% to 60% were seen once. V gave up 5 bases and J gave up 0 bases, with 15 bases separating them. The germline V gene encodes CDR1 SGHDN and CDR2 FVKESK. CDR3 size: 16 residues.

The sample was blood. This TCR came from an elderly man in good health. The chain is built from TRBV14 and TRBJ2-3; a possible D gene is TRBD2 (6 bases). Here the CDR3 DNA reads TGTGCCAGCAGCTCGGGCCGACTAGAGAGCACAGATACGCAGTATTTT. It encodes CASSSGRLESTDTQYF.